Listed below are T cell receptor beta chains from one sample, sequenced in a study of blood T cell repertoires in COVID-19. The assay was immunoSEQ multiplex PCR, and TCRdb's table has in-frame clones only and misses some. The sample records around 110,000 clones, approximately 84% being singletons. Specimen: peripheral blood. The receptors here all came from a man between 65 and 85 years old with active or convalescent COVID-19. Both conserved end residues are part of each CDR3. The order of the fields is V gene, D gene, clone size, J gene, CDR3 DNA, CDR3 protein. A D gene is named only where the DNA matches it firmly. A clone size is listed for some rows: how often the clone was seen (once, few, many), or a class if it is expanded.

V gene: TRBV6-5
D gene: TRBD2
clone size: .
J gene: TRBJ2-5
CDR3 DNA: TGTGCCAGCAGTTACTTAGGACTAGCGGGAAGAGAGACCCAGTACTTC
CDR3 protein: CASSYLGLAGRETQYF

V gene: TRBV7-2
D gene: TRBD1
clone size: .
J gene: TRBJ2-7
CDR3 DNA: TGTGCCAGCAGCTTAAGGGGACAGGAAACCTACGAGCAGTACTTC
CDR3 protein: CASSLRGQETYEQYF

V gene: TRBV28
D gene: .
clone size: .
J gene: TRBJ1-1
CDR3 DNA: TGTGCCAGCAGTTTAGATGCCCCGGGGTTGAACACTGAAGCTTTCTTT
CDR3 protein: CASSLDAPGLNTEAFF

V gene: TRBV5-5
D gene: TRBD1
clone size: .
J gene: TRBJ1-2
CDR3 DNA: TGTGCCAGCAGCTGGGACAGGGCCGGCTATGGCTACACCTTC
CDR3 protein: CASSWDRAGYGYTF

V gene: TRBV3-1/TRBV3-2
D gene: .
clone size: .
J gene: TRBJ2-7
CDR3 DNA: TGTGCCAGCAGCCCGGGATGGGACAACACATACGAGCAGTACTTC
CDR3 protein: CASSPGWDNTYEQYF

V gene: TRBV7-2
D gene: TRBD1
clone size: once
J gene: TRBJ1-2
CDR3 DNA: TGTGCCAGCAGCTTAGCTGGCAGGGGGGCCTATGGCTACACCTTC
CDR3 protein: CASSLAGRGAYGYTF

V gene: TRBV5-5
D gene: .
clone size: .
J gene: TRBJ2-2
CDR3 DNA: TGTGCCAGCAGCTTGACAGTATCCGTGAACACCGGGGAGCTGTTTTTT
CDR3 protein: CASSLTVSVNTGELFF

V gene: TRBV30
D gene: TRBD1
clone size: .
J gene: TRBJ1-2
CDR3 DNA: TGTGCCTGGCGGACGCAGGGGGCGCGCAGTCATGGCTACACCTTC
CDR3 protein: CAWRTQGARSHGYTF

V gene: TRBV27
D gene: .
clone size: .
J gene: TRBJ2-7
CDR3 DNA: TGTGCCAGCAGGGGGGCGTCTTTGGACGAGCAGTACTTC
CDR3 protein: CASRGASLDEQYF

V gene: TRBV7-9
D gene: TRBD1
clone size: .
J gene: TRBJ2-2
CDR3 DNA: TGTGCCAGCAGCTCACCGGACAGGGGGAACACCGGGGAGCTGTTTTTT
CDR3 protein: CASSSPDRGNTGELFF

V gene: TRBV10-3
D gene: .
clone size: few
J gene: TRBJ2-2
CDR3 DNA: TGTGCCATCAGTGGAGGCACCGGGGAGCTGTTTTTT
CDR3 protein: CAISGGTGELFF

V gene: TRBV6-2/TRBV6-3
D gene: .
clone size: .
J gene: TRBJ2-3
CDR3 DNA: TGTGCCAGCAGTTACTCGGAGAGCTCAGATACGCAGTATTTT
CDR3 protein: CASSYSESSDTQYF

V gene: TRBV29-1
D gene: TRBD1
clone size: .
J gene: TRBJ2-3
CDR3 DNA: TGCAGCGAGGTAGGAACCGGACAGGGGACCGATACGCAGTATTTT
CDR3 protein: CSEVGTGQGTDTQYF

V gene: TRBV11-2
D gene: TRBD2
clone size: .
J gene: TRBJ2-7
CDR3 DNA: TGTGCCAGCAGCCCATCACTAGCGGGGGGGCTGAACGAGCAGTACTTC
CDR3 protein: CASSPSLAGGLNEQYF

V gene: TRBV18
D gene: .
clone size: .
J gene: TRBJ2-2
CDR3 DNA: TGTGCCAGCTCACAGGACGCCGGGACATTGAACACCGGGGAGCTGTTTTTT
CDR3 protein: CASSQDAGTLNTGELFF

V gene: TRBV27
D gene: TRBD2
clone size: .
J gene: TRBJ2-3
CDR3 DNA: TGTGCCAGCAGTCCCGGACTAGCGGGAGTGGATACGCAGTATTTT
CDR3 protein: CASSPGLAGVDTQYF

V gene: TRBV27
D gene: TRBD1
clone size: .
J gene: TRBJ2-2
CDR3 DNA: TGTGCCAGCAGTCCCAGGGACAGGATACTCAACGGGGAGCTGTTTTTT
CDR3 protein: CASSPRDRILNGELFF

V gene: TRBV11-3
D gene: TRBD2
clone size: .
J gene: TRBJ2-5
CDR3 DNA: TGTGCCAGCAGCTTGGGGGGGGGACCCCAAGAGACCCAGTACTTC
CDR3 protein: CASSLGGGPQETQYF

V gene: TRBV4-3
D gene: .
clone size: .
J gene: TRBJ2-2
CDR3 DNA: TGCGCCAGCAGCCAAGATCTAGTCAGCGGAGCCCGGGAGCTGTTTTTT
CDR3 protein: CASSQDLVSGARELFF

V gene: TRBV6-2/TRBV6-3
D gene: .
clone size: .
J gene: TRBJ2-7
CDR3 DNA: TGTGCCAGCAGTTACTTCGCAGGCTCCTACGAGCAGTACTTC
CDR3 protein: CASSYFAGSYEQYF

V gene: TRBV6-6
D gene: .
clone size: .
J gene: TRBJ1-6
CDR3 DNA: TGTGCCAGCAGTTACGACCTAGAGCCCTATAATTCACCCCTCCACTTT
CDR3 protein: CASSYDLEPYNSPLHF

V gene: TRBV7-8
D gene: .
clone size: .
J gene: TRBJ1-1
CDR3 DNA: TGTGCCAGCAGCTTAGGTCAGGCGTCAACTGAAGCTTTCTTT
CDR3 protein: CASSLGQASTEAFF

V gene: TRBV19
D gene: TRBD1
clone size: .
J gene: TRBJ2-7
CDR3 DNA: TGTGCCAGTAGTACCCAGGGACAGGGCTACGAGCAGTACTTC
CDR3 protein: CASSTQGQGYEQYF